This T cell receptor beta chain derives from a study of CD8 T cells in ankylosing spondylitis. The study, taken as a whole, reports: Clones tied to disease were said to be significantly enriched in matched ankylosing spondylitis synovial fluid. A TCR beta motif made of fewer than ten highly homologous variants seemed typical of ankylosing spondylitis blood.

This clonotype was seen at least ten times. Its antigen is as yet unknown. TCRdb fed the 5' RACE reads into MiXCR, producing one record per CDR3 protein. The table lists about 130,000 distinct CDR3 sequences, about an eighth of them singletons. The CDR3 is 13 amino acids. Trimming removed 1 base from V and 5 bases from J, with 11 bases in between. Germline-derived CDR1 and CDR2 are DFQATT and SNEGSKA (reference sequence). This sequence originates from a female donor with ankylosing spondylitis or in good health (not recorded which). The sequenced sample was blood, either unsorted or a sorted T cell fraction (not recorded which). The chain has TRBV20-1 and TRBJ2-5, with a possible D match to TRBD2 (5 bases). CDR3 region: CSARVGGSETQYF. The CDR3 nucleotides read TGCAGTGCTAGAGTCGGAGGCTCCGAGACCCAGTACTTC.